This T cell receptor (beta chain) was retrieved from a study of shared clonotypes between healthy human individuals. Background on the study: Each donor's CD8 memory used one plate, CD8 naive two, each CD4 subset three.

Germline-derived CDR1 and CDR2 are MNHEY and SMNVEV (reference sequence). V lost 0 bases and J lost 6, with 8 bases in between. The CDR3 has 14 residues. At deep level, the assay was performed. The authors split each subset's genomic DNA evenly across several immunoSEQ plates. Approximately 210 ng DNA, about 30,000 T cell genomes, went into each sorted-subset replicate PCR. TCRdb's table, derived via immunoSEQ multiplex PCR, lists solely in-frame clones and lacks some. This sample carries about 1.1 million clones, approximately 80% of them seen once, and the ten largest clones take about 0.52%. The TCR comes from a young man in good health. Some clones in this sample may be carry-over from other donors' samples. The chain has TRBV27 and TRBJ2-2; no definite D call. Sequencing was performed on memory CD4+ T cells from PBMCs. Sample subset: CD45RA-negative fraction. CDR3 in DNA: TGTGCCAGCAGTTTATCTATTGATTCCGGGGAGCTGTTTTTT. Translation: CASSLSIDSGELFF.